What follows are 18 T cell receptor beta chains derived from one specimen sequenced in a study of human T cells and chemical hapten exposure. TCRdb re-derived calls from the 5' RACE reads in MiXCR, one entry per CDR3 protein. The table records roughly 120,000 distinct CDR3 sequences, around a fifth of them present only once. Total RNA extraction was carried out from unfractionated whole blood. Receptors were obtained from a human donor in good health.

This clonotype turned up a few times. The rearrangement uses TRBV20-1 and TRBJ2-7, with 8 bases fitting TRBD1. Trimming cost V 3 bases and J 3 bases; bases outside gene matches: 7. This CDR3 region has 14 residues. From germline, CDR1 is DFQATT and CDR2 SNEGSKA (reference sequence). In DNA, the CDR3 is TGCAGTGCTAGCCGACAGGGGATTGGCTACGAGCAGTACTTC. Translation gives CSASRQGIGYEQYF.

The chain has TRBV5-1 and TRBJ2-7; 11 bases agree with TRBD1. The CDR3 consists of 14 residues. With 4 bases clipped from V and 3 bases from J, the junction kept 3 bases outside the gene matches. The germline V gene encodes CDR1 SGHRS and CDR2 YFSETQ. CDR3 DNA sequence: TGCGCCAGCAGCCCGGACAGGGGGCACTACGAGCAGTACTTC. It encodes CASSPDRGHYEQYF.

The rearrangement joins TRBV12-3 or TRBV12-4 to TRBJ2-7; 10 nucleotides align to TRBD1. V gave up 5 bases and J gave up 1 base; unmatched junction bases: 11. The CDR3 has 17 residues. DNA for the CDR3: TGTGCCAGCAGTCCGGGACAGGGGACTCGAAAGTCCTACGAGCAGTACTTC. This translates into CASSPGQGTRKSYEQYF.

The genes are TRBV28 and TRBJ1-1; TRBD1 is a possible D gene (5 bases). V was clipped by 4 bases and J by 6 bases, with 18 bases between them. Per the germline V gene, CDR1 is MDHEN and CDR2 is SYDVKM. The CDR3 has 15 residues. The CDR3 loop is CASSSAIEGVPEAFF. The CDR3 DNA reads as TGTGCCAGCAGTTCCGCGATAGAAGGGGTACCTGAAGCTTTCTTT.

This chain uses TRBV11-2 with TRBJ2-6; no reliable D call. The CDR3 is 14 amino acids. Germline V CDR1 and CDR2: SGHAT, FQNNGV. Deletions cut 6 bases from V and 2 bases from J, with 8 bases between. The CDR3 sequence: CASRDLTGANVLTF. In DNA form, the CDR3 reads TGTGCCAGCAGGGACCTAACTGGGGCCAACGTCCTGACTTTC.

The chain couples TRBV12-3 or TRBV12-4 to TRBJ2-4; 7 bases map to TRBD1. The V and J ends lost 7 bases and 2 bases, in that order; junction bases with no gene match: 5. The CDR3 has 14 residues. CDR3: CASNYRGTKNIQYF. The CDR3 nucleotides read TGTGCCAGCAACTACAGGGGCACCAAAAACATTCAGTACTTC.

This chain links TRBV30 with TRBJ2-1; maybe TRBD2 (7 bases). V was pared by 6 bases and J by 2 bases, with 20 bases between. CDR3 length: 16 residues. Looked up from germline, CDR1 is GTSNPN and CDR2 is SVGIG (reference sequence). The CDR3 sequence: CACQGGGGEAYNEQFF. CDR3 bases: TGTGCCTGTCAAGGGGGGGGGGGCGAGGCCTACAATGAGCAGTTCTTC.

In its sample, this clonotype was seen a few times. The rearrangement links TRBV3-1 to TRBJ2-2; D is undetermined. The length of the CDR3 is 13 residues. Germline V gene lookup returns CDR1 LGHDT and CDR2 YNNKEL (reference sequence). V gave up 2 bases and J gave up 6 bases, with 7 bases separating them. CDR3 nucleotides: TGTGCCAGCAGCCAAATCAAGGCCGGGGAGCTGTTTTTT. It encodes CASSQIKAGELFF.

The chain is built from TRBV20-1 and TRBJ2-1, with 10 positions matching TRBD2. Germline V gene sequence: CDR1 DFQATT, CDR2 SNEGSKA (reference sequence). The CDR3 is made up of 12 amino acids. CDR3 bases: TGCACCGGACTAGCGGACCCATTAGAGCAGTTCTTC. Its protein is CTGLADPLEQFF.

The table lists this clonotype with a count of one. J is TRBJ2-7 and V is TRBV6-6, with 10 bases fitting TRBD2. V trimming: 4 bases; J trimming: 4 bases; junction bases outside the gene matches: 10. Per the germline V gene, CDR1 is MNHNY and CDR2 is SVGAGI (reference sequence). This CDR3 contains 16 residues. The CDR3 loop is CASSSSGLAALYEQYF. As DNA, the CDR3 is TGTGCCAGCAGTTCCAGCGGACTAGCGGCCTTGTACGAGCAGTACTTC.

The chain links TRBV28 to TRBJ1-1; no clear D. Trimming removed 2 bases from V and 3 bases from J, with 4 bases in between. Per germline, CDR1 MDHEN and CDR2 SYDVKM. The CDR3 has 12 residues. CDR3 region: CASSLPYTEAFF. CDR3 DNA sequence: TGTGCCAGCAGTTTACCCTACACTGAAGCTTTCTTT.

The chain joins TRBV20-1 to TRBJ2-1; weak D call: TRBD1 (6 bases). CDR1 DFQATT and CDR2 SNEGSKA come from the germline V gene (reference sequence). Trimming pared 0 bases from V and 7 bases from J, leaving 13 bases between. This CDR3 spans 14 amino acids. The CDR3 sequence: CSARDSSRGNEQFF. Written as DNA, the CDR3 is TGCAGTGCTAGAGATAGCTCGAGGGGGAATGAGCAGTTCTTC.

The V call is TRBV28, the J call TRBJ1-6; tentative D call: TRBD1 (6 bases). Germline CDR1 reads MDHEN; CDR2 reads SYDVKM. V lost 6 bases to trimming and J lost 7 bases, with 13 bases between them. CDR3 length: 14 amino acids. CDR3 protein: CASRGVTGNSPLHF. CDR3 DNA sequence: TGTGCCAGCAGGGGGGTTACAGGGAATTCACCCCTCCACTTT.

The chain uses TRBV6-4 and TRBJ2-2, with D hard to call. The CDR3 totals 13 residues. Per germline, CDR1 MRHNA and CDR2 SNTAGT. Between the trimmed V and J ends, which lost 3 bases and 1 base, there was a span of 3 bases. The CDR3 sequence is CASSEKNTGELFF. The CDR3 DNA sequence: TGTGCCAGCAGTGAGAAGAACACCGGGGAGCTGTTTTTT.

The V gene is TRBV10-1, the J gene TRBJ1-3, with D tentatively TRBD1 (5 bases). The length of the CDR3 is 15 residues. Looked up from germline, CDR1 is WNHNN and CDR2 is SYGVQD (reference sequence). V lost 3 bases and J lost 4, with 13 bases in between. The CDR3 sequence: CASSDYQGVGNTIYF. CDR3 coding DNA: TGCGCCAGCAGTGATTACCAGGGAGTCGGAAACACCATATATTTT.

This clonotype was observed a handful of times. The gene calls are TRBV29-1 and TRBJ2-7, with 9 bases lining up with TRBD1. This CDR3 comprises 12 residues. The V segment lost 8 bases and the J segment 2 bases; nucleotides outside the gene matches: 4. Germline V gives CDR1 SQVTM, CDR2 ANQGSEA. This CDR3 reads CSYGQGPYEQYF. CDR3 nucleotide sequence: TGCAGCTACGGACAGGGGCCCTACGAGCAGTACTTC.

This clonotype has just a few counts. The rearrangement joins TRBV21-1 to TRBJ2-3. TRBV21-1 is a recognized pseudogene. CDR3 size: 14 residues. This chain's CDR3 is CASSNFGPTDTQYF. CDR3 DNA: TGTGCCAGCAGCAACTTCGGACCCACAGATACGCAGTATTTT.

A few counts support this clonotype. V usage is TRBV7-9 and J usage is TRBJ2-3; 10 bases agree with TRBD2. With V trimmed by 2 bases and J by 6 bases, 8 bases remained unmatched. Germline V lookup: CDR1 SEHNR, CDR2 FQNEAQ (reference sequence). This CDR3 contains 16 residues. CDR3 nucleotides: TGTGCCAGCAGCTTACTAAGCGGGAGGGCCCTCGATACGCAGTATTTT. Translating it yields CASSLLSGRALDTQYF.